This section outlines one T cell receptor beta chain sequence together with its context. As yet, its antigen is unknown. The CDR3 runs to 13 residues. V shed 5 bases, J shed 9 bases, and the junction held 8 bases outside the gene matches. The germline V gene has CDR1 MDHEN and CDR2 SYDVKM. The data are from a study of cytomegalovirus exposure and HLA in healthy donors. Study results and caveats: It is likely that the observed cluster of highly shared sequence variants was a sequencing artifact. Per published accounts, TCR beta sequences correctly predicted the HLA-A and HLA-B alleles of most subjects. The productive fraction for most TCR beta V segments was about 87% or about 30% in an earlier analysis. Equally common other TCR beta chains were less clonally expanded than HLA-associated ones, a later analysis found.

The PCR employed 60 Vbeta primers together with 13 Jbeta primers. The repertoire was sequenced with immunoSEQ multiplex PCR; TCRdb's copy has only in-frame clones and lacks some. The sample has about 200,000 clones; around 76% are singletons. The sample comprised PBMCs. The rearrangement joins TRBV28 to TRBJ1-2; TRBD1 matches at 8 bases. The TCR originated in a man aged 30 to 45 in good health and CMV-seronegative. Written as DNA, the CDR3 is TGTGCCAGCAGTACAGGACAGGGTCTGAGCTACACCTTC. Translation: CASSTGQGLSYTF.